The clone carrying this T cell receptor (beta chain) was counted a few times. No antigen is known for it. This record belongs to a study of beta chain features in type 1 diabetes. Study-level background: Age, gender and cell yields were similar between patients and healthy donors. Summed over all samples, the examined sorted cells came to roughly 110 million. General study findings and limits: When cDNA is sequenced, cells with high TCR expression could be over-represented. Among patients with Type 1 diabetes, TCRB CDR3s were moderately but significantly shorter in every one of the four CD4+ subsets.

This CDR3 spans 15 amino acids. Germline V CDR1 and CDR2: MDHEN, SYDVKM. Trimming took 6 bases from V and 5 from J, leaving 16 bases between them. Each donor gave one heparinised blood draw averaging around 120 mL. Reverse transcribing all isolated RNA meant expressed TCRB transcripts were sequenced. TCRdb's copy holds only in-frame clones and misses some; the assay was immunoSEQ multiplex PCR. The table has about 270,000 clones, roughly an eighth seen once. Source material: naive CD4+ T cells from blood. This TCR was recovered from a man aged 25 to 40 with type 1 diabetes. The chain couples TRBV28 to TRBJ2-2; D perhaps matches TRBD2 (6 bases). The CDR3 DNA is TGTGCCAGCAGAGGAGGGGCGGCGGGAACCGGGGAGCTGTTTTTT. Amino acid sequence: CASRGGAAGTGELFF.